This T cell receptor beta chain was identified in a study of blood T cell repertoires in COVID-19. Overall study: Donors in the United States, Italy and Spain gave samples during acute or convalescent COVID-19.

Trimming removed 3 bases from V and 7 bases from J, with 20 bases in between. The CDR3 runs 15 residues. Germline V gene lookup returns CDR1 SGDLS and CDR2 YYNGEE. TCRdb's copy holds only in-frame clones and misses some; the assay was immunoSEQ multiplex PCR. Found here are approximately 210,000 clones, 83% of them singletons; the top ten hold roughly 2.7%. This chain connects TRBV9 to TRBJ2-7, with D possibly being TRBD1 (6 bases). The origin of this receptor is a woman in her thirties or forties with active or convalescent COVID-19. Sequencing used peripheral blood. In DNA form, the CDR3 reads TGTGCCAGCAGCGGCCGCGGTAGGGGGAATAATGAGCAGTACTTC. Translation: CASSGRGRGNNEQYF.